This T cell receptor beta chain is from a study of beta chain features in type 1 diabetes. Whole-study findings and limits: For Type 1 diabetes patients, all four CD4+ subsets carried TCRB CDR3s that were moderately but significantly shorter.

Unmatched junction bases numbered 4, after V lost 5 bases and J lost 3 bases. CDR1 is MNHEY and CDR2 is SVGAGI in the germline V gene. This CDR3 spans 13 amino acids. Every bit of the isolated RNA underwent reverse transcription, so sequencing read expressed TCRB transcripts. A few million reads, on average, came from each naive, central memory and regulatory T cell sample. The protocol was immunoSEQ multiplex PCR, while the TCRdb copy is restricted to in-frame clones and leaves out a portion. The table has under 900,000 clones, roughly a sixth seen once. As concerns this clone: What it binds is unknown.

Staining for CD45RO/CCR7/CD25/CD127/CD95/CD27 allowed sorting of CD4+ naive, central memory, regulatory and stem cell-like memory cells. The TCR sequence derives from a woman aged 18-29 years in good health. The gene calls are TRBV6-5 and TRBJ2-7; 7 bases are shared with TRBD2. Sequences were obtained from naive CD4+ T cells from blood. The CDR3 sequence: CASSPGGDYEQYF. Written as DNA, the CDR3 is TGTGCCAGCAGTCCTGGGGGGGACTACGAGCAGTACTTC.